The clone carrying this T cell receptor (beta chain) was recorded at least ten times. Its antigen is still unknown. A single record per CDR3 protein comes from TCRdb applying MiXCR to the 5' RACE reads. The sample carries about 12,000 distinct CDR3 sequences, about 15% recorded once. This entry is derived from a study of T-cell memory formation after mild COVID-19. Background on the study: TCR clustering was largely donor specific.

V lost 6 bases and J lost 4, with 15 bases in between. This CDR3 has 14 amino acids. The V gene's germline CDR1 is MNHNY and CDR2 SVGAGI (reference sequence). Whole-study results and caveats: Whether day 37 second-wave clones are SARS-CoV-2-specific was not confirmed. The pre-infection memory compartment contained some responding clones, suggesting cross-reactive memory joined.

V and J are TRBV6-6 and TRBJ1-1; D gene unclear. The receptor was derived from a young man who had mild COVID-19 (a few samples of this study predate the infection). Cell type and time point are not known. The specimen was PBMCs or a T cell subset sorted from them (not recorded which). In nucleotides, the CDR3 is TGTGCCAGCAGCCGAAAGCCCTACAGCACTGAAGCTTTCTTT. Protein sequence: CASSRKPYSTEAFF.